These 27 T cell receptor beta chains originate from one sample sequenced in a study of T cell responses to AZD1222 COVID-19 vaccine. Method: immunoSEQ multiplex PCR; TCRdb's copy keeps in-frame clones and lacks some. In the table there are 150,000 to 160,000 clones, more than 90% of which are singletons. The sample here was peripheral blood, taken 28 days after the second AZD1222 dose. The receptors derive from an adult who received the AZD1222 COVID-19 vaccine.

The chain employs TRBV3-1 (or the pseudogene TRBV3-2) and TRBJ2-3; weak D call: TRBD2 (6 bases). The germline V gene has CDR1 LGHDT and CDR2 YNNKEL (reference sequence). There are 13 residues in the CDR3. The V end was cut by 2 bases, the J end by 6 bases, with 9 bases between. The CDR3 DNA reads TGTGCCAGCAGCCAACTTAGCGGCGATACGCAGTATTTT. Its protein product is CASSQLSGDTQYF.

This chain joins TRBV5-1 and TRBJ2-7, with TRBD2 identical over 13 bases. V shed 4 bases, J shed 1 base, and the junction held 2 bases outside the gene matches. Germline V gene data show CDR1 as SGHRS and CDR2 as YFSETQ. The length of the CDR3 is 15 residues. The CDR3 spells CASSRLAGGSYEQYF. The CDR3 bases are TGCGCCAGCAGCCGACTAGCGGGGGGATCCTACGAGCAGTACTTC.

This chain joins TRBV6-2 or TRBV6-3 and TRBJ1-2; 8 nucleotides agree with TRBD1. V lost 0 bases and J lost 4; bases outside the gene matches: 4. Germline V gives CDR1 MNHEY, CDR2 SVGEGT. CDR3 size: 15 residues. The CDR3 DNA is TGTGCCAGCAGTTACTCAGGACAGGGCGGCTATGGCTACACCTTC. Its protein is CASSYSGQGGYGYTF.

The chain employs TRBV5-1 and TRBJ1-1, with D possibly being TRBD1 (5 bases). Trimming removed 2 bases from V and 6 bases from J, with 11 bases in between. In germline, CDR1 is SGHRS, CDR2 YFSETQ. CDR3 size: 13 residues. The CDR3 loop is CASSFRVRAEAFF. In DNA form, the CDR3 reads TGCGCCAGCAGCTTCAGAGTCAGGGCTGAAGCTTTCTTT.

This clone has just one count. The J gene is TRBJ1-1, the V gene TRBV19; no definite D call. The germline gives CDR1 LNHDA, CDR2 SQIVND (reference sequence). This CDR3 is built from 13 residues. V was cut by 2 bases and J by 7 bases, with 11 bases left in between. The CDR3 loop reads CASSIQRAYEAFF. In DNA form, the CDR3 reads TGTGCCAGTAGTATACAAAGGGCGTATGAAGCTTTCTTT.

CDR3 region: CARLGPLNTEAFF. CDR3 bases: TGTGCCAGGTTAGGTCCTTTGAACACTGAAGCTTTCTTT. This rearrangement joins TRBV2 to TRBJ1-1; no reliable D call. This CDR3 spans 13 amino acids. The ends were cut back, 9 bases at V and 0 bases at J, with 11 bases in the middle. CDR1 SNHLY and CDR2 FYNNEI come from the germline V gene.

The rearrangement links TRBV19 to TRBJ1-1; D unresolved. Germline V gene data show CDR1 as LNHDA and CDR2 as SQIVND (reference sequence). The CDR3 runs to 10 residues. V was trimmed by 11 bases and J by 11 bases, leaving 15 bases between them. CDR3 amino acids: CASGSFGAFF. In nucleotides, the CDR3 is TGTGCCTCTGGGTCCTTCGGGGCTTTCTTT. Using reference TRBV19 and TRBJ1-1 for the parts outside the CDR3, the full variable domain is DGGITQSPKYLFRKEGQNVTLSCEQNLNHDAMYWYRQDPGQGLRLIYYSQIVNDFQKGDIAEGYSVSREKKESFPLTVTSAQKNPTAFYLCASGSFGAFFGQGTRLTVV.

The sample holds one count of this clone. The rearrangement uses TRBV5-6 and TRBJ2-7; perhaps TRBD1 as D (6 bases). The CDR3 consists of 15 residues. The germline gives CDR1 SGHDT, CDR2 YYEEEE. V lost 6 bases and J lost 6, with 22 bases in between. CDR3 coding DNA: TGTGCCAGCAACGTCATCAGGGGCCTGAGGATCGAGCAGTACTTC. Its translation: CASNVIRGLRIEQYF.

J is TRBJ2-2 and V is TRBV4-1; unclear D gene. The CDR3 extends over 14 amino acids. Between the trimmed V and J ends, which lost 1 base and 6 bases, there was a span of 9 bases. CDR1 is MGHRA and CDR2 is YSYEKL in the germline V gene. This chain's CDR3 is CASSQVRRPGELFF. In nucleotides, the CDR3 is TGCGCCAGCAGCCAAGTGAGGCGGCCCGGGGAGCTGTTTTTT.

The J gene is TRBJ1-1, the V gene TRBV19, with TRBD1 as a possible D gene (5 bases). The CDR3 length is 17 residues. The germline V gene has CDR1 LNHDA and CDR2 SQIVND (reference sequence). V was shortened by 3 bases and J by 1 base, with 18 bases between the two germline ends. The CDR3 sequence: CASSIKGMWNPNTEAFF. The CDR3, as DNA: TGTGCCAGTAGTATCAAGGGGATGTGGAATCCGAACACTGAAGCTTTCTTT.

The genes are TRBV6-5 and TRBJ2-1; 11 positions agree with TRBD1. V shed 11 bases, J shed 7 bases, and the junction held 7 bases outside the gene matches. Germline CDR1 MNHEY, CDR2 SVGAGI. This CDR3 has 13 amino acids. The CDR3 loop is CAGGQGDWNEQFF. The CDR3, as DNA: TGTGCCGGGGGACAGGGGGATTGGAATGAGCAGTTCTTC.

This clone appeared a few times. This chain links TRBV28 with TRBJ1-1; D is perhaps TRBD1 (5 bases). This CDR3 region has 14 residues. Germline loops: CDR1 MDHEN, CDR2 SYDVKM. V dropped 6 bases and J dropped 11 bases, with 22 bases sitting between them. CDR3 region: CASSRMISGRKAFF. CDR3 coding DNA: TGTGCCAGCAGCCGGATGATTTCGGGACGGAAGGCTTTCTTT. Drawing the rest from reference TRBV28 and TRBJ1-1, the complete variable domain is DVKVTQSSRYLVKRTGEKVFLECVQDMDHENMFWYRQDPGLGLRLIYFSYDVKMKEKGDIPEGYSVSREKKERFSLILESASTNQTSMYLCASSRMISGRKAFFGQGTRLTVV.

The chain links TRBV2 to TRBJ1-6; D is uncertain. The CDR3 contains 10 residues. Between the trimmed V and J ends, which lost 6 bases and 9 bases, there was a span of 3 bases. In germline, CDR1 is SNHLY, CDR2 FYNNEI. CDR3 sequence (DNA): TGTGCCAGCAGGGGTTCACCCCTCCACTTT. Encoded protein: CASRGSPLHF.

This clone was detected only a few times. This sequence joins TRBV27 and TRBJ2-2, with D tentatively TRBD2 (6 bases). This CDR3 comprises 16 residues. The V gene's germline CDR1 is MNHEY and CDR2 SMNVEV (reference sequence). V was clipped by 4 bases and J by 0 bases, with 12 bases between them. This chain's CDR3 is CASSSAGTSNTGELFF. The CDR3 DNA reads TGTGCCAGCAGTTCCGCCGGGACTTCGAACACCGGGGAGCTGTTTTTT.

This chain joins TRBV28 and TRBJ1-1; tentative D call: TRBD1 (5 bases). There are 12 residues in the CDR3. Trimming cost V 1 base and J 10 bases, with 10 bases left between them. The germline CDR1 and CDR2 sequences are MDHEN and SYDVKM. The DNA of the CDR3 is TGTGCCAGCAGTTTATTGAAGGGACGAGCTTTCTTT. It is translated as CASSLLKGRAFF.

The chain uses TRBV11-2 and TRBJ1-4, with D perhaps matching TRBD1 (6 bases). Germline-derived CDR1 and CDR2 are SGHAT and FQNNGV. CDR3 length equals 17 residues. The V gene lost 5 bases and the J gene lost 10 bases, with 26 bases spanning the gap. This CDR3 is CASSRFGSGTGWRKLFF. The CDR3 nucleotides are TGTGCCAGCAGCCGCTTCGGATCGGGAACAGGGTGGCGAAAACTGTTTTTT.

This chain joins TRBV6-6 and TRBJ2-7, with a tentative D call TRBD2 (6 bases). The V end was cut by 6 bases, the J end by 2 bases, with 11 bases between. CDR1 is MNHNY, CDR2 SVGAGI, per germline (reference sequence). This CDR3 has 13 amino acids. CDR3: CASSPGGPYEQYF. The CDR3 region has the DNA TGTGCCAGCAGCCCCGGGGGACCCTACGAGCAGTACTTC.

CDR3 DNA: TGTGCCAGCAGCTTAGGACGGAATAGCAATCAGCCCCAGCATTTT. Its protein product is CASSLGRNSNQPQHF. The chain recombines TRBV7-6 with TRBJ1-5, with D unclear. CDR1 SGHVS and CDR2 FNYEAQ come from the germline V gene. V was shortened by 1 base and J by 0 bases, with 7 bases between the two germline ends. The CDR3 spans 15 residues.

Note on this clone: One end of the junction does not line up with germline, which may come from a read error. The chain employs TRBV12-3 or TRBV12-4 and TRBJ2-5, with 12 bases aligning to TRBD2. The CDR3 length is 13 residues. As DNA, the CDR3 is TGTGCCAGCAGTTTTCTAGCGGGGGGGCACACGGACTTC. This gives the protein CASSFLAGGHTDF.

The J gene is TRBJ2-1, the V gene TRBV5-4; 11 bases agree with TRBD1. The CDR3 contains 16 residues. Looked up from germline, CDR1 is SGHNT and CDR2 is YYREEE (reference sequence). J was trimmed by 2 bases and V by 2 bases; bases with no gene match: 3. The CDR3 region is CASSFGTGGTYNEQFF. As DNA, the CDR3 is TGTGCCAGCAGCTTTGGGACAGGGGGGACCTACAATGAGCAGTTCTTC.

This chain links TRBV4-1 with TRBJ1-3; no definite D call. CDR1 MGHRA and CDR2 YSYEKL come from the germline V gene. There are 15 residues in the CDR3. Deletions cut 0 bases from V and 0 bases from J, with 6 bases between. The CDR3 region is CASSQDRFSGNTIYF. CDR3 bases: TGCGCCAGCAGCCAAGACAGGTTCTCTGGAAACACCATATATTTT.

V gene TRBV27 combines with J gene TRBJ2-7, with TRBD1 matching over 10 bases. This CDR3 has 14 amino acids. Germline V gene lookup returns CDR1 MNHEY and CDR2 SMNVEV (reference sequence). V was pared by 4 bases and J by 6 bases, with 6 bases of the junction left unmatched. The CDR3 DNA sequence: TGTGCCAGCAGTTCCCGACAGGGGGCGGGCGAGCAGTACTTC. This translates into CASSSRQGAGEQYF.

The genes are TRBV19 and TRBJ2-1; 11 bases agree with TRBD2. V trimming: 5 bases; J trimming: 2 bases; junction bases outside the gene matches: 5. CDR1 is LNHDA and CDR2 is SQIVND in the germline V gene (reference sequence). CDR3 length: 16 residues. The CDR3 DNA is TGTGCCAGTAGTCCGGCTAGCGGGGGGACCTACAATGAGCAGTTCTTC. Its translation is CASSPASGGTYNEQFF.

This rearrangement joins TRBV2 to TRBJ2-7; 7 bases are a match to TRBD1. Germline V CDR1 and CDR2: SNHLY, FYNNEI. This CDR3 has 13 amino acids. The V segment lost 9 bases and the J segment 0 bases; nucleotides outside the gene matches: 5. Written as DNA, the CDR3 is TGTGCCAGTTCGGGACAGAGCTCCTACGAGCAGTACTTC. Protein: CASSGQSSYEQYF.

The chain employs TRBV6-1 and TRBJ1-6; D remains unclear. The V gene's germline CDR1 is MNHNS and CDR2 SASEGT. CDR3 length equals 17 residues. V lost 0 bases and J 6 bases, leaving 15 bases between the germline ends. CDR3 DNA: TGTGCCAGCAGTGAAGCGGGGTCCCGTACGGCTAATTCACCCCTCCACTTT. This translates into CASSEAGSRTANSPLHF.

The chain links TRBV9 to TRBJ2-5, with D possibly matching TRBD2 (6 bases). CDR3 length: 14 residues. Trimming stripped 1 base from V and 1 base from J, with 8 bases between. Germline values: CDR1 SGDLS, CDR2 YYNGEE. Written as DNA, the CDR3 is TGTGCCAGCAGCGTACTAGCGACCCAAGAGACCCAGTACTTC. It encodes CASSVLATQETQYF. Supplemented by reference TRBV9 and TRBJ2-5, the full variable domain reads DSGVTQTPKHLITATGQRVTLRCSPRSGDLSVYWYQQSLDQGLQFLIQYYNGEERAKGNILERFSAQQFPDLHSELNLSSLELGDSALYFCASSVLATQETQYFGPGTRLLVL.

This chain links TRBV28 with TRBJ2-5, with a weak D call TRBD2 (6 bases). The V end was cut by 5 bases, the J end by 4 bases, with 23 bases between. This CDR3 has 17 residues. Germline CDR1 is MDHEN and CDR2 is SYDVKM. The CDR3 spells CASSLFLLLAGRETQYF. The DNA for the CDR3 is TGTGCCAGCAGTCTCTTTCTGCTCTTGGCGGGACGAGAGACCCAGTACTTC.